This T cell receptor beta chain derives from a study of blood T cells in healthy people across ages (dated by TCRdb to the mid-2010s). Regarding the complete study: In model experiments, roughly one uniquely barcoded TCR beta cDNA molecule per two T cells was captured by template switching. Age-related changes in TCR beta repertoire diversity were measured in the study by deep sequencing normalized with unique cDNA molecular identifiers. The donors were divided into four age groups: young (average 16 years), middle-aged (around 37), aged (about 61) and long-lived (around 87). To avoid experimental bias, donors of different ages were distributed randomly across sequencing lanes. For two donors (one aged 18 to 30 and one aged 80 or older), the study analyzed two additional independent replicas of 1 million unique cDNA reads from the same blood draw. Summary of the overall study and its limitations: Because the CMV infection status of the donors was unknown, age-related changes in expanded clonotypes may potentially have been confounded. Compared with the aged group, more naive CD4+ T cells, fewer expanded clones and increased TCR diversity were shown by the long-lived group, suggesting age selection. Total diversity estimates from one million sequenced T cells were considered lower bounds and underestimates. There was a strong correlation between observed TCR beta diversity and the percentage of naive T cells measured by flow cytometry. As age increased, observed TCR beta diversity per million T cells dropped in a roughly linear way, and a significant reduction was already evident by age about 40. Because profiling used bulk unsorted PBMCs, naive and antigen-experienced compartments could not be compared conclusively.

Systemically healthy Caucasian individuals from Russia, roughly 40 in total and aged roughly 6 to 95 years, were included as donors. Ten milliliters of peripheral blood were drawn from each donor into EDTA-treated Vacutainer tubes. Ficoll-Paque density-gradient centrifugation was used to isolate PBMCs, with at least 6.5 million per sample. Total RNA was extracted from PBMCs with Trizol reagent, with at least 6 micrograms obtained per sample. For every donor, flow cytometry on a PBMC aliquot measured the percentage of naive CD45RAhigh/CD27high T cells. From the cysteine through the phenylalanine, the CDR3 covers 14 amino acids. The sequence is cut down to CDR3 DNA, 42 bases in frame from base 1. Per the germline V gene, SGDLS is the CDR1 and YYNGEE is the CDR2. Trimming removed 3 bases from V and 1 base from J, leaving 8 bases between the germline ends. Notes on this clonotype: It lacks a known antigen. Base qualities were left out, and no much larger clone turns up one base away.

Receptor libraries were prepared by 5' RACE. Data came from an Illumina HiSeq 2500. A second PCR of roughly 7 to 11 cycles was performed with a sample-barcoded 5' primer and a J-beta primer mix. A template-switch 5' adaptor carrying 12 random nucleotides introduced a unique molecular identifier onto each TCR beta cDNA molecule. At least 3 million CDR3-containing paired-end reads were obtained from each sample. All of the RNA was converted into first-strand cDNA using the Mint cDNA synthesis kit, with a TRBC-specific oligonucleotide serving as the primer. Following uracil-DNA glycosylase treatment, a first 18-cycle PCR with universal primers M1SS and BC2_uni_R was performed on all cDNA. The published analysis was carried out like this. For normalization, 1 million high-quality reads, each with a distinct molecular identifier, were randomly selected from each sample. Instead of being binned into consensus sequences, reads with shared molecular identifiers were discarded. MiTCR, set to a Q25 quality threshold and the strictest error-elimination algorithm, was used for CDR3 identification, clonotype clustering and error correction. Lower-bound total TCR beta diversity was estimated with a nonparametric unseen species model using Euler transformation. The raw public reads went through TCRdb reprocessing: fastp at Q25, MiXCR clone calling, in-frame beta chains kept. Identical CDR3 proteins give one entry, which carries the most common genes and DNA. It is TCRdb's table, rather than the study itself, that gives the V and J calls and clone size. The sample profile shows about 2 million distinct CDR3 sequences; roughly 50% of them were found once. Of the sample, roughly 2.1% is held by the ten largest clones.

This sequence was found in a woman aged 35 to 49 in good health. Rearrangement joined TRBV9 to TRBJ1-3; possibly the D gene is TRBD1, per 5 matching bases. Sequencing was performed on blood. The CDR3 reads CASSAGASGNTIYF. The bases read TGTGCCAGCAGCGCCGGGGCGTCTGGAAACACCATATATTTT.